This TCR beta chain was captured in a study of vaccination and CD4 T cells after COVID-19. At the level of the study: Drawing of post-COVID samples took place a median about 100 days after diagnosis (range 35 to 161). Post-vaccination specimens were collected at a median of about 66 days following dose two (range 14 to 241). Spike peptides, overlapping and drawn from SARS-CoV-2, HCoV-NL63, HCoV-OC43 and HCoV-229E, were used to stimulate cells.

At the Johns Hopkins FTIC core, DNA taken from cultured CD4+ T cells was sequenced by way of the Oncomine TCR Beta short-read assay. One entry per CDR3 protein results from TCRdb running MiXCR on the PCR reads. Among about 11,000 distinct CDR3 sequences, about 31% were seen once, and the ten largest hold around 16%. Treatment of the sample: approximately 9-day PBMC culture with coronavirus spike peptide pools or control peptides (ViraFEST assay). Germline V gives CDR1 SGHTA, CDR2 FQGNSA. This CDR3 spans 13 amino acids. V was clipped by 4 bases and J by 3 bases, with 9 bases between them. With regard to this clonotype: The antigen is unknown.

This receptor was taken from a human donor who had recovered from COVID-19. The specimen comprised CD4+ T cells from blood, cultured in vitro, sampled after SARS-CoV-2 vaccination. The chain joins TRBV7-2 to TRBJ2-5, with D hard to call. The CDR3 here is CASSYTVEETQYF. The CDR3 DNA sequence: TGTGCCAGCAGCTACACTGTCGAAGAGACCCAGTACTTC.